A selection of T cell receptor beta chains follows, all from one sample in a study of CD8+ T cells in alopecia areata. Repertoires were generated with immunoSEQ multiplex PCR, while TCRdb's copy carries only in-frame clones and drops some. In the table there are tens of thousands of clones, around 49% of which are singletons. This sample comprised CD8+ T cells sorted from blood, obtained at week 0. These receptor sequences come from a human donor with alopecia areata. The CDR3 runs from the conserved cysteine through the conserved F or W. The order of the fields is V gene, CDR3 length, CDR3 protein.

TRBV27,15,CASSHLGGADTEAFF
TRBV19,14,CASSLASGLDTQYF
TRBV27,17,CASSPRWRGSKTDTQYF
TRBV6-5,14,CASSYSATWDTIYF
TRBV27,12,CASSGEYNEQFF
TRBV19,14,CASSIGERGYEQYF
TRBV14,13,CASSPDGYNEQFF
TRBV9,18,CASSVGQGAAGVSYEQYF
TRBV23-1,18,CASSPVGGYSRCTDTQYF
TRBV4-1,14,CASSQGAGNNIQYF